A single sample gave rise to the 25 T cell receptor beta chains below, sequenced in a study of naive and memory T cell subsets. For these receptors, no antigen is known. Study observations and caveats: Possibly reflecting memory cells re-expressing CD45RA, a few larger clonotypes occurred in naive repertoires, especially CD8.

The beta constant-region primer was an equimolar mix of two oligonucleotides covering TRBC1 and TRBC2. The ligated cDNA underwent four PCR rounds using SP2 and nested alpha and beta constant-region primers. From the UMI-ligation and nested PCR reads, TCRdb called clonotypes with MiXCR, one entry per CDR3 protein. The repertoire holds roughly 150,000 distinct CDR3 sequences, with about a fifth as singletons. Sequences were obtained from naive CD8+ T cells from blood. The receptor source for this set is a human donor in good health.

The chain has TRBV19 and TRBJ2-7; D not resolved. V dropped 3 bases and J dropped 4 bases, with 13 bases sitting between them. CDR3 length equals 14 residues. Germline V lookup: CDR1 LNHDA, CDR2 SQIVND (reference sequence). In DNA form, the CDR3 reads TGTGCCAGTAGTATCGGGCTAGGTGCTTACGAGCAGTACTTC. It specifies CASSIGLGAYEQYF.

The rearrangement joins TRBV30 to TRBJ1-5; unclear D gene. The V gene lost 3 bases and the J gene lost 3 bases, with 9 bases spanning the gap. Looked up from germline, CDR1 is GTSNPN and CDR2 is SVGIG (reference sequence). The CDR3 spans 13 residues. The CDR3 coding sequence is TGTGCCTGGAGCAAGACGGTCAATCAGCCCCAGCATTTT. Protein sequence: CAWSKTVNQPQHF.

A few counts support this clonotype. This chain joins TRBV27 and TRBJ2-7; the match to TRBD1 covers 9 bases. V lost 2 bases, J lost 3 bases, and 5 bases stayed unmatched. Germline loops: CDR1 MNHEY, CDR2 SMNVEV (reference sequence). This CDR3 region has 15 residues. The CDR3 loop reads CASSLGQGMIYEQYF. DNA for the CDR3: TGTGCCAGCAGTTTAGGACAGGGGATGATCTACGAGCAGTACTTC.

This clonotype occurred many times. This sequence joins TRBV27 and TRBJ2-3; D is unclear. Looked up from germline, CDR1 is MNHEY and CDR2 is SMNVEV (reference sequence). The CDR3 length is 16 residues. With 2 bases removed from V and 0 bases from J, the gap between germline ends came to 12 bases. This CDR3 reads CASSLRSVPSTDTQYF. CDR3 nucleotides: TGTGCCAGCAGTTTACGGTCCGTGCCTAGCACAGATACGCAGTATTTT.

The chain has TRBV5-1 and TRBJ2-5; no clear D gene. Germline V gene lookup returns CDR1 SGHRS and CDR2 YFSETQ. The CDR3 runs 10 residues. The CDR3, as DNA: TGCGCACGCATGGAAGAGACCCAGTACTTC. Protein: CARMEETQYF. Full variable domain (remainder filled in from reference TRBV5-1 and TRBJ2-5): KAGVTQTPRYLIKTRGQQVTLSCSPISGHRSVSWYQQTPGQGLQFLFEYFSETQRNKGNFPGRFSGRQFSNSRSEMNVSTLELGDSALYLCARMEETQYFGPGTRLLVL.

This chain joins TRBV27 and TRBJ2-7; TRBD2 matches at 8 bases. The CDR3 is 13 residues long. The V gene's germline CDR1 is MNHEY and CDR2 SMNVEV (reference sequence). The V segment lost 9 bases and the J segment 0 bases; nucleotides outside the gene matches: 4. The CDR3 coding sequence is TGTGCCAGTAGTAGCGGGGACTCCTACGAGCAGTACTTC. Its protein is CASSSGDSYEQYF.

This sequence joins TRBV14 and TRBJ2-1; TRBD2 matches 11 bases. The CDR3 covers 13 residues. Germline V CDR1 and CDR2: SGHDN, FVKESK. Losses at the gene ends were 4 bases for V and 9 bases for J; bases not matched to a gene: 2. DNA for the CDR3: TGTGCCAGCAGCCCACTAGCGGGAGTTGAGCAGTTCTTC. This sequence encodes CASSPLAGVEQFF.

This clonotype was counted between two and nine times. The rearrangement joins TRBV29-1 to TRBJ2-2; 10 bases line up with TRBD2. Per the germline V gene, CDR1 is SQVTM and CDR2 is ANQGSEA. This CDR3 is built from 16 residues. The V gene end was trimmed by 6 bases and the J gene end by 3 bases; junction bases not matched to a gene: 10. CDR3 bases: TGCAGCGTCCGCGCTAGCGGGGGATTAGACACCGGGGAGCTGTTTTTT. Translating it yields CSVRASGGLDTGELFF.

This clonotype was detected only a few times. The chain joins TRBV7-9 to TRBJ2-3; 12 positions match TRBD2. The junction had 5 bases not matched to a gene; V was cut back by 1 base and J by 0 bases. From germline, CDR1 is SEHNR and CDR2 FQNEAQ (reference sequence). There are 18 residues in the CDR3. The CDR3 spells CASSLDPTSGRSTDTQYF. The CDR3 DNA follows: TGTGCCAGCAGCTTAGACCCGACTAGCGGGAGAAGCACAGATACGCAGTATTTT. The full variable domain, with the rest looked up from reference TRBV7-9 and TRBJ2-3, is DTGVSQNPRHKITKRGQNVTFRCDPISEHNRLYWYRQTLGQGPEFLTYFQNEAQLEKSRLLSDRFSAERPKGSFSTLEIQRTEQGDSAMYLCASSLDPTSGRSTDTQYFGPGTRLTVL.

The chain has TRBV29-1 and TRBJ2-3; 13 positions agree with TRBD2. The CDR3 sequence is 18 residues long. CDR1 is SQVTM and CDR2 is ANQGSEA in the germline V gene. Losses at the gene ends were 3 bases for V and 3 bases for J; bases not matched to a gene: 12. The CDR3 reads CSVDAAGLAGAGTDTQYF. CDR3 bases: TGCAGCGTTGATGCCGCCGGACTAGCGGGAGCGGGGACAGATACGCAGTATTTT.

The chain uses TRBV11-2 and TRBJ2-7; 7 nucleotides agree with TRBD1. Germline V gives CDR1 SGHAT, CDR2 FQNNGV. This CDR3 comprises 16 residues. V gave up 3 bases and J gave up 4 bases; unmatched junction bases: 12. CDR3 in amino acids: CASSFIEQGLDYEQYF. The CDR3 nucleotides are TGTGCCAGCAGCTTTATCGAACAGGGGTTAGATTACGAGCAGTACTTC.

V usage is TRBV13 and J usage is TRBJ2-1, with D perhaps assigned TRBD1 or TRBD2 (6 bases each). Germline assignment: CDR1 PRHDT and CDR2 FYEKMQ (reference sequence). V was trimmed by 5 bases and J by 7 bases, leaving 15 bases between them. This CDR3 is built from 14 residues. This chain's CDR3 is CASSLGQGRNEQFF. CDR3 DNA sequence: TGTGCCAGCAGCCTGGGGCAGGGGAGGAATGAGCAGTTCTTC.

The chain couples TRBV18 to TRBJ1-5; 8 nucleotides align to TRBD1. V lost 2 bases and J lost 2; bases outside the gene matches: 11. The CDR3 extends over 18 amino acids. Germline values: CDR1 KGHSH, CDR2 LQKENI. The CDR3 protein is CASSPVPGQDWGNQPQHF. CDR3 bases: TGTGCCAGCTCACCAGTCCCGGGACAGGATTGGGGCAATCAGCCCCAGCATTTT.

The V gene is TRBV6-2 or TRBV6-3, the J gene TRBJ2-1, with D possibly being TRBD1 (6 bases). Germline loops: CDR1 MNHEY, CDR2 SVGEGT. The CDR3 is 15 residues long. Between the trimmed V and J ends, which lost 6 bases and 7 bases, there was a span of 19 bases. The CDR3 DNA sequence: TGTGCCAGCAGCCCGGGCAGGGGTCTAACAAATGAGCAGTTCTTC. Amino acid sequence: CASSPGRGLTNEQFF.

V usage is TRBV5-6 and J usage is TRBJ2-5; D is undetermined. The V end lost 5 bases, the J end lost 1 base, and 12 bases lay between the germline ends. The CDR3 has 14 amino acids. Germline CDR1 reads SGHDT; CDR2 reads YYEEEE. CDR3 amino acids: CASSIGDSQETQYF. CDR3 sequence (DNA): TGTGCCAGCAGTATTGGGGATTCCCAAGAGACCCAGTACTTC.

V usage is TRBV2 and J usage is TRBJ2-1; D is perhaps TRBD2 (6 bases). V lost 8 bases and J lost 1, with 21 bases in between. Germline lookup yields CDR1 SNHLY and CDR2 FYNNEI. This CDR3 is 17 amino acids long. This CDR3 is CASCPRPRGPSYNEQFF. The CDR3 coding sequence is TGTGCCAGCTGTCCGCGCCCGCGGGGCCCATCCTACAATGAGCAGTTCTTC.

There are a few counts of this clonotype. This sequence joins TRBV14 and TRBJ1-1; D is unclear. Trimming removed 2 bases at V and 0 bases at J, with 10 bases between. The V gene's germline CDR1 is SGHDN and CDR2 FVKESK. The CDR3 totals 15 residues. CDR3 sequence (DNA): TGTGCCAGCAGCCAAAGCACAGCGCTGAACACTGAAGCTTTCTTT. Protein: CASSQSTALNTEAFF.

This chain uses TRBV20-1 with TRBJ1-2; D gene uncertain. Germline CDR1 and CDR2: DFQATT and SNEGSKA (reference sequence). With 5 bases removed from V and 5 bases from J, the gap between germline ends came to 15 bases. CDR3 size: 13 residues. CDR3 residues: CSARKVAGYGYTF. DNA for the CDR3: TGCAGTGCTCGCAAGGTCGCAGGATATGGCTACACCTTC.

The V gene is TRBV12-3 or TRBV12-4, the J gene TRBJ2-7; D is uncertain. V lost 5 bases, J lost 7 bases, and 21 bases lay in between. The CDR3 has 15 amino acids. Here the CDR3 reads CASSPQQVYAEEQYF. The DNA of the CDR3 is TGTGCCAGCAGTCCCCAGCAGGTGTACGCGGAGGAGCAGTACTTC.

This clonotype was detected a few times. V and J are TRBV28 and TRBJ2-3; possible D gene TRBD2, 5 bases. CDR3 size: 19 residues. Trimming stripped 2 bases from V and 6 bases from J, with 27 bases between. The germline V gene encodes CDR1 MDHEN and CDR2 SYDVKM. CDR3 in amino acids: CASSLPTHKTIPPGDTQYF. Here the CDR3 DNA reads TGTGCCAGCAGTTTACCTACCCACAAAACAATCCCCCCGGGGGATACGCAGTATTTT.

The CDR3 protein is CASSGSVYNEQFF. The CDR3 DNA is TGTGCCAGCAGCGGGAGCGTTTACAATGAGCAGTTCTTC. The V gene is TRBV27, the J gene TRBJ2-1, with a weak D call TRBD2 (6 bases). The CDR3 is 13 residues long. In germline, CDR1 is MNHEY, CDR2 SMNVEV (reference sequence). V was cut by 6 bases and J by 4 bases, with 10 bases left in between.

This clonotype was counted only a few times. This chain links TRBV28 with TRBJ2-7, with D unresolved. The germline V and J ends were trimmed by 3 bases and 3 bases, with 9 bases remaining between them. CDR3 length: 13 amino acids. Germline values: CDR1 MDHEN, CDR2 SYDVKM. The CDR3, as DNA: TGTGCCAGCAGTTTCCCTCTGGGCTACGAGCAGTACTTC. It encodes CASSFPLGYEQYF.

The rearrangement joins TRBV20-1 to TRBJ2-7; tentatively, D is TRBD2 (6 bases). The CDR3 is made up of 13 amino acids. Germline loops: CDR1 DFQATT, CDR2 SNEGSKA (reference sequence). Trimming left V 3 bases short and J 1 base short, with 10 bases between. CDR3 in amino acids: CSARAGSSYEQYF. In DNA, the CDR3 is TGCAGTGCTAGGGCGGGGTCATCCTACGAGCAGTACTTC.

This clonotype was seen a handful of times. The chain has TRBV28 and TRBJ2-1, with 10 bases identical to TRBD1. Per germline, CDR1 MDHEN and CDR2 SYDVKM. The CDR3 extends over 15 amino acids. V lost 6 bases and J lost 3; bases outside the gene matches: 5. The CDR3 DNA follows: TGTGCCAGCAGCTCGGGACAGGGGTTCTACAATGAGCAGTTCTTC. This codes for CASSSGQGFYNEQFF.

A few counts support this clonotype. The rearrangement joins TRBV6-2 or TRBV6-3 to TRBJ1-2; D uncertain. The germline V and J ends were trimmed by 2 bases and 6 bases, with 16 bases remaining between them. Germline V lookup: CDR1 MNHEY, CDR2 SVGEGT. The CDR3 loop spans 15 amino acids. The chain's CDR3 is CASSYDRWLDDGYTF. In nucleotides, the CDR3 is TGTGCCAGCAGTTACGATAGATGGCTAGACGATGGCTACACCTTC.